Listed below are T cell receptor beta chains from one sample, sequenced in a study of shared clonotypes between healthy human individuals. Profiling relied on immunoSEQ multiplex PCR, and the TCRdb table lists in-frame clones only, not all of them. The data show roughly 550,000 clones, around 95% seen once. Material: naive CD8+ T cells sorted from blood. The receptors derive from a woman aged 25 to 39 in good health. CDR3s include the opening cysteine and the closing phenylalanine or tryptophan. D genes are given only for firm matches. Rows may omit the clone size; those that give it use once, few, many or a size class.

>TRBJ2-5|TRBV25-1|.|TRBD2
TGTGCCAGCAGTGTCCCGGGACTAGCGGGAGAAGAGACCCAGTACTTC
CASSVPGLAGEETQYF
>TRBJ2-2|TRBV28|.|.
TGTGCCAGCAGTTTACGTTTCACAGGGCACACCGGGGAGCTGTTTTTT
CASSLRFTGHTGELFF
>TRBJ2-7|TRBV14|once|.
TGTGCCAGCAGCCAAGATCAAGGTCCTACCTACGAGCAGTACTTC
CASSQDQGPTYEQYF
>TRBJ1-5|TRBV6-4|once|.
TGTGCCAGCAGTGACTCAAGTTATTCCGGACTCGGGGGGCAAAGCAATCAGCCCCAGCATTTT
CASSDSSYSGLGGQSNQPQHF
>TRBJ2-1|TRBV5-1|.|.
TGCGCCAGCAGCTTCAACAACAATGAGCAGTTCTTC
CASSFNNNEQFF
>TRBJ1-6|TRBV30|.|.
TGTGCCTGGAGTGAAACTGGAGGCGCAAATTCACCCCTCCACTTT
CAWSETGGANSPLHF
>TRBJ2-6|TRBV2|.|.
TGTGCCAGCAATAGTGTCCGGTCAGGGGCCAACGTCCTGACTTTC
CASNSVRSGANVLTF
>TRBJ2-3|TRBV28|.|.
TGTGCCAGCAGTTCTCGGGCCTTTAGGGTAGATACGCAGTATTTT
CASSSRAFRVDTQYF
>TRBJ1-3|TRBV5-8|.|.
TGTGCCAGCAGTCCACTGGGGCAGGGAGAGGTTTTCGGAAACACCATATATTTT
CASSPLGQGEVFGNTIYF
>TRBJ2-7|TRBV27|.|TRBD2
TGTGCCAGCAGCCCCTCACTAGCGGGAGGCCCCTACGAGCAGTACTTC
CASSPSLAGGPYEQYF
>TRBJ2-2|TRBV11-2|.|TRBD2
TGTGCCAGCAGCTTAACTAGCGGGAGGGTGGGGGAGCTGTTTTTT
CASSLTSGRVGELFF
>TRBJ1-1|TRBV15|.|.
TGTGCCACCAGCAATCCCCCCCATCGCATGAACACTGAAGCTTTCTTT
CATSNPPHRMNTEAFF
>TRBJ2-2|TRBV27|.|.
TGTGCCAGCAGTTCACCCTCCGGGGAGCTGTTTTTT
CASSSPSGELFF
>TRBJ2-7|TRBV7-9|.|TRBD1
TGTGCCGGGATCGGGACAGCTTCCTACGAGCAGTACTTC
CAGIGTASYEQYF
>TRBJ1-1|TRBV7-2|.|.
TGTGCCAGCAGCTTAACCTGGGGAGGGGAAACTGAAGCTTTCTTT
CASSLTWGGETEAFF
>TRBJ2-3|TRBV30|.|.
TGTGCCTGGATGATGGATACGCAGTATTTT
CAWMMDTQYF
>TRBJ1-1|TRBV28|.|.
TGTGCCAGCAGCTGGAGGCTTTGGGGGACTGAAGCTTTCTTT
CASSWRLWGTEAFF
>TRBJ1-1|TRBV9|once|.
TGTGCCAGCAGCGCAGGGACGACGGACCTCTCCACTGAAGCTTTCTTT
CASSAGTTDLSTEAFF
>TRBJ1-3|TRBV19|.|TRBD1
TGTGCCAGTAGTATTGCTGTGACAGGGGTTGGAAACACCATATATTTT
CASSIAVTGVGNTIYF
>TRBJ2-7|TRBV5-4|.|.
TGTGCCAGCAGCTTGGAGCAGAGCTCCTACGAGCAGTACTTC
CASSLEQSSYEQYF
>TRBJ2-2|TRBV15|.|.
TGTGCCACCAGCAGACACCGTTCTCCGGGGGTCGCCAAGAACACCGGGGAGCTGTTTTTT
CATSRHRSPGVAKNTGELFF
>TRBJ2-7|TRBV4-1|.|.
TGCGCCAGCAGCCAAGGTCAGGTTCGCTACGAGCAGTACTTC
CASSQGQVRYEQYF
>TRBJ2-7|TRBV15|.|.
TGTGCCACCAGCCCTCCGACCAAGACAGAAACTTACGAGCAGTACTTC
CATSPPTKTETYEQYF
>TRBJ2-7|TRBV27|.|TRBD1
TGTGCCAGCAGTTTCGACAGGGGAGGACACGAGCAGTACTTC
CASSFDRGGHEQYF
>TRBJ2-2|TRBV19|.|.
TGTGCCAGCCTGAGGAACACCGGGGAGCTGTTTTTT
CASLRNTGELFF
>TRBJ1-1|TRBV5-8|.|.
TGTGCCAGCAGCGGGACAACTCAAGCTTTCTTT
CASSGTTQAFF
>TRBJ2-6|TRBV9|.|.
TGTGCCAGCAGCGTATCCCCGGGGGGGGCCAACGTCCTGACTTTC
CASSVSPGGANVLTF
>TRBJ1-2|TRBV5-4|.|.
TGTGCCAGCAGCTTAGGGGGTTTCGAGGGTGGCTACACCTTC
CASSLGGFEGGYTF
>TRBJ2-1|TRBV27|.|.
TGTACCAGCAGAACCTACAATGAGCAGTTCTTC
CTSRTYNEQFF
>TRBJ1-2|TRBV6-1|.|.
TGTGCCAGCAGTGAATTTAGAAACTTTAACTATGGCTACACCTTC
CASSEFRNFNYGYTF
>TRBJ2-3|TRBV11-2|.|TRBD2
TGTGCCAGCAGCTTAGGGACTAGCTTTCAGTTGGATACGCAGTATTTT
CASSLGTSFQLDTQYF